Below, 27 T cell receptor beta chains from the same sample are listed, as sequenced in a study of molecular identifiers for immune sequencing clone quantification. TCRdb redid the calling of the PCR reads with MiXCR, one entry per CDR3 protein. The sample shows hundreds of thousands of distinct CDR3 sequences, 25% of them seen only once. Sequenced material: naive CD8+ T cells from blood, with Jurkat cell RNA spiked in. The subset is: FACS-sorted CD8+CD4-CCR7+CD45RA+ naive T cells. These receptors were taken from a human donor in good health. Some libraries in this study had Jurkat cell RNA spiked in.

The chain uses TRBV7-2 and TRBJ1-1; D ambiguous. V was pared by 1 base and J by 1 base, with 10 bases between. The CDR3 is made up of 15 amino acids. The germline CDR1 and CDR2 sequences are SGHTA and FQGNSA. The CDR3 region is CASSLVGGRNTEAFF. In DNA, the CDR3 is TGTGCCAGCAGCTTAGTCGGAGGGAGGAACACTGAAGCTTTCTTT.

A word on this clonotype: Possible read error: a much larger clone is one base away. The V call is TRBV4-1, the J call TRBJ2-7, with D unclear. The germline CDR1 and CDR2 sequences are MGHRA and YSYEKL. The CDR3 is 15 residues long. The CDR3 loop is CANSQVQLTPYEQYF. In DNA form, the CDR3 reads TGCGCCAACAGCCAAGTTCAGCTTACGCCCTACGAGCAGTACTTC.

This clonotype showed up many times. The rearrangement joins TRBV9 to TRBJ2-2, with TRBD1 matching 9 bases. The V gene end was trimmed by 4 bases and the J gene end by 6 bases; junction bases not matched to a gene: 7. CDR3 length: 15 amino acids. Germline CDR1 is SGDLS and CDR2 is YYNGEE. CDR3 sequence (DNA): TGTGCCAGCAGCATGGGGACAGGGTTTGCCGGGGAGCTGTTTTTT. This sequence encodes CASSMGTGFAGELFF.

CDR3 nucleotides: TGCGCCAGCAGCTTGAAGACTAGCTGGAGAGAGGACGAGCAGTACTTC. Protein: CASSLKTSWREDEQYF. The V and J genes are TRBV5-1 and TRBJ2-7, with 7 bases identical to TRBD2. The CDR3 is made up of 16 amino acids. Trimming took 1 base from V and 5 from J; bases not matched to a gene: 12. Germline values: CDR1 SGHRS, CDR2 YFSETQ.

The rearrangement joins TRBV6-5 to TRBJ2-1; 8 positions match TRBD2. V lost 0 bases and J lost 3; bases outside the gene matches: 10. CDR1 and CDR2 (germline): MNHEY, SVGAGI. The CDR3 runs to 18 residues. CDR3 nucleotide sequence: TGTGCCAGCAGTTACTCGAGTCCTTGGGCGGGGGGCTACAATGAGCAGTTCTTC. It yields the protein CASSYSSPWAGGYNEQFF.

This clonotype was picked up a small number of times. V gene TRBV6-2 or TRBV6-3 combines with J gene TRBJ2-7, with D perhaps given as TRBD1 or TRBD2 (5 bases each). Germline CDR1 MNHEY, CDR2 SVGEGT. Trimming pared 10 bases from V and 11 bases from J, leaving 27 bases between. This CDR3 region has 14 residues. CDR3 DNA sequence: TGTGCCACCGCCCCGAGGGGTCTAGCTCTGGGGGAGTACTTC. It specifies CATAPRGLALGEYF.

This clonotype was recorded at least ten times. This sequence joins TRBV9 and TRBJ2-4; D possibly corresponds to TRBD1 (6 bases). This CDR3 has 13 residues. Trimming pared 0 bases from V and 7 bases from J, leaving 8 bases between. Germline V gene sequence: CDR1 SGDLS, CDR2 YYNGEE. The CDR3 DNA is TGTGCCAGCAGCGTAGACAGGGCCAACATTCAGTACTTC. Translating gives CASSVDRANIQYF. Drawing the rest from reference TRBV9 and TRBJ2-4, the complete variable domain is DSGVTQTPKHLITATGQRVTLRCSPRSGDLSVYWYQQSLDQGLQFLIQYYNGEERAKGNILERFSAQQFPDLHSELNLSSLELGDSALYFCASSVDRANIQYFGAGTRLSVL.

Details on this clonotype: A read error is possible here, since a much larger clone lies one base away. The chain uses TRBV27 and TRBJ1-5, with TRBD1 as a possible D gene (6 bases). Germline values: CDR1 MNHEY, CDR2 SMNVEV (reference sequence). CDR3 size: 13 residues. The CDR3 is CAGSINRVQPQHF. As DNA, the CDR3 is TGTGCCGGCAGTATAAACAGGGTTCAGCCCCAGCATTTT.

The V gene is TRBV6-5, the J gene TRBJ2-5; 10 bases agree with TRBD1. This CDR3 is 15 amino acids long. Germline V gene sequence: CDR1 MNHEY, CDR2 SVGAGI. Trimming at V came to 2 bases and at J to 2 bases, leaving 2 bases not matched to a gene. CDR3 sequence reads: CASSYTDRGQETQYF. Written as DNA, the CDR3 is TGTGCCAGCAGTTACACGGACAGGGGGCAAGAGACCCAGTACTTC.

This clonotype came up many times. The rearrangement joins TRBV6-6 to TRBJ2-3; D is possibly TRBD1 or TRBD2 (5 bases each). V shed 8 bases and J shed 0 bases, with 15 bases lying between them. Germline CDR1 and CDR2: MNHNY and SVGAGI (reference sequence). This CDR3 contains 15 residues. The CDR3 DNA reads TGTGCCAGCCTACCGGGACGGCTTAGCACAGATACGCAGTATTTT. Its protein product is CASLPGRLSTDTQYF.

Worth noting for this clonotype: Germline is not matched at one junction end, which may reflect a read error. The rearrangement uses TRBV4-3 and TRBJ1-6, with TRBD1 as a possible D gene (5 bases). Germline V gene data show CDR1 as LGHNA and CDR2 as YSLEER. The CDR3 extends over 19 amino acids. CDR3 nucleotides: TGCGCCAGCAGCCAAGATCTCCCGGGGCCCAGCTCCTATAATTCCCCCCTCCCCTTT. Residues: CASSQDLPGPSSYNSPLPF.

This clonotype was counted many times. This chain links TRBV29-1 with TRBJ1-1; 8 bases are a match to TRBD1. The CDR3 length is 12 residues. Germline V gene sequence: CDR1 SQVTM, CDR2 ANQGSEA. J gave up 6 bases and V 6 bases, and 6 bases lay outside the gene matches. CDR3 coding DNA: TGCAGCGTCCAGGGGGCTTTCGCTGAAGCTTTCTTT. It specifies CSVQGAFAEAFF.

This clonotype was seen repeatedly, ten times or more. The chain carries TRBV28 and TRBJ2-7, with 8 bases matching TRBD1. The CDR3 is 15 residues long. The V gene end was trimmed by 5 bases and the J gene end by 3 bases; junction bases not matched to a gene: 9. CDR1 MDHEN and CDR2 SYDVKM come from the germline V gene. CDR3 nucleotides: TGTGCCAGCAGTCCGCGCGGGACAGGACGCTACGAGCAGTACTTC. Amino acids: CASSPRGTGRYEQYF.

To note about this clonotype: Sequence at one end of the junction differs from germline and may be a read error. The gene calls are TRBV29-1 and TRBJ2-1; D uncertain. CDR1 and CDR2 (germline): SQVTM, ANQGSEA. The CDR3 runs to 12 residues. As DNA, the CDR3 is TGCAGCGTTGTGTCTAGTAGCCATGAGCAGCTCTTC. This codes for CSVVSSSHEQLF.

Comments on this clonotype: The conserved closing phenylalanine or tryptophan is absent in this CDR3, likely reflecting a read error. The chain joins TRBV9 to TRBJ2-7; possibly TRBD2 for D (5 bases). V shed 0 bases and J shed 4 bases, with 11 bases lying between them. This CDR3 has 14 amino acids. Germline loops: CDR1 SGDLS, CDR2 YYNGEE. The CDR3 nucleotides are TGTGCCAGCAGCGTAGCTTCTGGCGGGTACGAGCAGTACTCC. Translation: CASSVASGGYEQYS.

The sample holds many counts of this clonotype. The chain uses TRBV4-3 and TRBJ2-7; D is uncertain. Germline lookup yields CDR1 LGHNA and CDR2 YSLEER. Trimming left V 0 bases short and J 0 bases short, with 6 bases between. There are 14 residues in the CDR3. CDR3 DNA: TGCGCCAGCAGCCAAGACTGGAGCTCCTACGAGCAGTACTTC. Translated: CASSQDWSSYEQYF.

This clonotype showed up many times. This chain uses TRBV6-5 with TRBJ2-7; tentatively, D is TRBD2 (5 bases). The CDR3 covers 13 residues. Trimming took off 0 bases at V and 7 bases at J, with 10 bases between the two ends. CDR1 and CDR2 (germline): MNHEY, SVGAGI. CDR3 sequence: CASSYSTTGEQYF. The CDR3 DNA reads TGTGCCAGCAGTTACTCGACGACGGGAGAGCAGTACTTC.

This sequence joins TRBV6-2 or TRBV6-3 and TRBJ1-1; 9 bases fit TRBD1. From germline, CDR1 is MNHEY and CDR2 SVGEGT. V shed 6 bases and J 6 bases; nucleotides not matched to a gene: 5. The CDR3 totals 13 residues. The CDR3 nucleotides read TGTGCCAGCAGCGGAACAGGGGGCCCTGAAGCTTTCTTT. Residues: CASSGTGGPEAFF.

There are many counts of this clonotype. The chain employs TRBV14 and TRBJ2-5; TRBD2 matches at 11 bases. This CDR3 contains 16 residues. CDR1 SGHDN and CDR2 FVKESK come from the germline V gene. The trim removed 3 bases at V and 5 bases at J, leaving 8 bases unmatched. The CDR3 reads CASSHLAGGLKETQYF. The CDR3, as DNA: TGTGCCAGCAGCCACCTAGCGGGGGGATTAAAGGAGACCCAGTACTTC. Variable domain in full (rest from reference TRBV14 and TRBJ2-5): EAGVTQFPSHSVIEKGQTVTLRCDPISGHDNLYWYRRVMGKEIKFLLHFVKESKQDESGMPNNRFLAERTGGTYSTLKVQPAELEDSGVYFCASSHLAGGLKETQYFGPGTRLLVL.

This clonotype was detected ten times or more. This sequence joins TRBV20-1 and TRBJ2-7, with 10 nucleotides matching TRBD2. V shed 5 bases and J 4 bases; nucleotides not matched to a gene: 5. This CDR3 spans 13 amino acids. Germline CDR1 DFQATT, CDR2 SNEGSKA (reference sequence). In DNA, the CDR3 is TGCAGTGCTTACCTTAGCGGGGGGTACGAGCAGTACTTC. Protein product: CSAYLSGGYEQYF.

This clonotype was seen a few times. This CDR3 is CASSLVGRTHSNQPQHF. For the CDR3, the DNA is TGTGCCAGCAGCTTAGTTGGTCGGACTCATAGCAATCAGCCCCAGCATTTT. The rearrangement joins TRBV11-3 to TRBJ1-5; the D is unclear. The V and J ends lost 1 base and 0 bases respectively, with 13 bases between them. Looked up from germline, CDR1 is SGHNT and CDR2 is YENEEA. CDR3 length: 17 residues.

In this sample, this clonotype turned up a few times. J is TRBJ2-5 and V is TRBV28; tentatively, D is TRBD1 (6 bases). Germline lookup yields CDR1 MDHEN and CDR2 SYDVKM. The CDR3 is made up of 15 amino acids. V dropped 6 bases and J dropped 3 bases, with 17 bases sitting between them. DNA for the CDR3: TGTGCCAGCAGCTACCCACAGGGTGTAAAAGAGACCCAGTACTTC. This translates into CASSYPQGVKETQYF. The whole variable domain, remainder taken from reference TRBV28 and TRBJ2-5, is DVKVTQSSRYLVKRTGEKVFLECVQDMDHENMFWYRQDPGLGLRLIYFSYDVKMKEKGDIPEGYSVSREKKERFSLILESASTNQTSMYLCASSYPQGVKETQYFGPGTRLLVL.

The genes are TRBV2 and TRBJ2-2; 7 bases are a match to TRBD1. Germline CDR1 reads SNHLY; CDR2 reads FYNNEI. The trim removed 7 bases at V and 4 bases at J, leaving 18 bases unmatched. CDR3 length: 18 residues. The CDR3: CASTEEWGQRDFTGELFF. The CDR3 DNA is TGTGCCAGCACTGAGGAGTGGGGACAGCGCGACTTCACCGGGGAGCTGTTTTTT.

This clonotype has at least ten counts. The CDR3 bases are TGTGCCAGCTATAGTCGCGTCGTGGGGGACGCGCCCGTTTATGAGCAGTTCTTC. It encodes CASYSRVVGDAPVYEQFF. V usage is TRBV6-5 and J usage is TRBJ2-1, with D perhaps being TRBD1 or TRBD2 (5 bases each). Per germline, CDR1 MNHEY and CDR2 SVGAGI. The germline V and J ends were trimmed by 8 bases and 8 bases, with 31 bases remaining between them. This CDR3 region has 18 residues.

This clonotype has a handful of counts. The chain links TRBV30 to TRBJ1-1; 7 nucleotides agree with TRBD1. The V gene's germline CDR1 is GTSNPN and CDR2 SVGIG (reference sequence). This CDR3 is built from 13 residues. J was trimmed by 4 bases and V by 3 bases; bases with no gene match: 5. CDR3 loop: CAWRAGTVTEAFF. DNA for the CDR3: TGTGCCTGGAGAGCCGGGACAGTCACTGAAGCTTTCTTT.

The chain couples TRBV19 to TRBJ1-1; D is perhaps TRBD1 (6 bases). Trimming removed 4 bases from V and 4 bases from J, with 16 bases in between. Germline loops: CDR1 LNHDA, CDR2 SQIVND (reference sequence). There are 15 residues in the CDR3. The CDR3 sequence is CASSRDILGATEAFF. The DNA for the CDR3 is TGTGCCAGTAGTAGGGACATCCTGGGGGCCACTGAAGCTTTCTTT.

A single count supports this clonotype. A much larger clone sits a single nucleotide away, making a read error possible. The chain joins TRBV5-3 to TRBJ2-5, with a tentative D call TRBD2 (5 bases). TRBV5-3 is reported as an ORF; its role is uncertain. There are 15 residues in the CDR3. Trimming removed 8 bases from V and 3 bases from J, with 20 bases in between. CDR3 amino acids: CASGPERTGKETQYF. In DNA, the CDR3 is TGTGCCAGCGGCCCCGAACGGACGGGAAAAGAGACCCAGTACTTC.